This entry lists 27 T cell receptor beta chains sequenced from one sample in a study of beta chain features in type 1 diabetes. Expressed TCRB transcripts were sequenced because the entire RNA isolate underwent reverse transcription. Profiled with immunoSEQ multiplex PCR; TCRdb holds only in-frame clones, not every one. In the table there are around 320,000 clones, 11% to 15% of which are singletons. The sequencing sample was made of central memory CD4+ T cells from blood. These TCRs come from a young man in good health.

This clone was observed a single time. The CDR3 here is CASSVGGLMNTEAFF. DNA for the CDR3: TGTGCCAGCAGCGTAGGGGGACTCATGAACACTGAAGCTTTCTTT. This sequence joins TRBV9 and TRBJ1-1, with D possibly matching TRBD1 (5 bases). The germline V gene encodes CDR1 SGDLS and CDR2 YYNGEE. V was pared by 0 bases and J by 0 bases, with 9 bases between. CDR3 length: 15 amino acids.

In DNA, the CDR3 is TGTGCCAGCAGCTTAGGTAGTGGGACAGGGATTGTTAGCAATCAGCCCCAGCATTTT. Translation gives CASSLGSGTGIVSNQPQHF. The V call is TRBV7-2, the J call TRBJ1-5, with 9 bases lining up with TRBD1. Germline V gene data show CDR1 as SGHTA and CDR2 as FQGNSA. V dropped 1 base and J dropped 0; count of bases not matched to a gene: 10. The CDR3 sequence is 19 residues long.

This clone occurred many times. This rearrangement joins TRBV7-9 to TRBJ2-3; D is unclear. The germline V and J ends were trimmed by 1 base and 2 bases, with 7 bases remaining between them. CDR3 length equals 14 residues. Germline loops: CDR1 SEHNR, CDR2 FQNEAQ (reference sequence). The CDR3 loop is CASSLGPSTDTQYF. In DNA form, the CDR3 reads TGTGCCAGCAGCTTAGGACCGTCCACAGATACGCAGTATTTT.

This clone was seen a handful of times. This chain joins TRBV10-3 and TRBJ1-1; the match to TRBD1 covers 8 bases. J gave up 5 bases and V 6 bases, and 8 bases lay outside the gene matches. The CDR3 covers 14 residues. CDR1 is ENHRY and CDR2 is SYGVKD in the germline V gene. The CDR3 here is CAIRGGQDGTEAFF. CDR3 nucleotide sequence: TGTGCCATCAGGGGGGGACAGGACGGGACTGAAGCTTTCTTT.

V is TRBV27 and J is TRBJ2-7, with D tentatively TRBD1 (5 bases). With 5 bases removed from V and 10 bases from J, the gap between germline ends came to 15 bases. CDR1 MNHEY and CDR2 SMNVEV come from the germline V gene (reference sequence). CDR3 length: 12 residues. CDR3 DNA sequence: TGTGCCAGCAGTCCCGTGCAGGGAATCCAGTACTTC. It encodes CASSPVQGIQYF.

This clone was seen a handful of times. The genes are TRBV6-5 and TRBJ2-3; 9 nucleotides match TRBD2. The CDR3 is 15 amino acids. Germline V lookup: CDR1 MNHEY, CDR2 SVGAGI. V lost 7 bases and J lost 2; bases outside the gene matches: 7. The CDR3 nucleotides are TGTGCCAGCACTTTATTAGCGGGAGACACAGATACGCAGTATTTT. Residues: CASTLLAGDTDTQYF.

Only a few counts were recorded for this clone. The DNA of the CDR3 is TGTGCCAGTACCCTGACAGGAGACGCCTACAATGAGCAGTTCTTC. Protein product: CASTLTGDAYNEQFF. This chain joins TRBV19 and TRBJ2-1; TRBD1 is a possible D gene (6 bases). Trimming shortened V by 7 bases and J by 2 bases, and 15 bases separated the two germline ends. Germline CDR1 reads LNHDA; CDR2 reads SQIVND (reference sequence). The CDR3 is made up of 15 amino acids.

Only a few counts were recorded for this clone. V usage is TRBV4-3 and J usage is TRBJ1-3; a possible D gene is TRBD1 (5 bases). CDR3 size: 17 residues. V was cut by 3 bases and J by 0 bases, with 15 bases left in between. The V gene's germline CDR1 is LGHNA and CDR2 YSLEER. In nucleotides, the CDR3 is TGCGCCAGCAGCCATCTGGGGCAACAGCTCTCTGGAAACACCATATATTTT. Amino acids: CASSHLGQQLSGNTIYF.

This clone was counted between two and nine times. The V call is TRBV5-8, the J call TRBJ2-1; 7 bases are a match to TRBD1. This CDR3 comprises 15 residues. The V and J ends lost 0 bases and 7 bases, in that order; junction bases with no gene match: 7. Germline CDR1 reads SGHTS; CDR2 reads YDEGEE. This chain's CDR3 is CASSLVVGGLNEQFF. The CDR3 DNA is TGTGCCAGCAGCTTGGTGGTAGGGGGCCTGAATGAGCAGTTCTTC. Combining the CDR3 with reference TRBV5-8 and TRBJ2-1 gives the whole variable domain EAGVTQSPTHLIKTRGQQATLRCSPISGHTSVYWYQQALGLGLQFLLWYDEGEERNRGNFPPRFSGRQFPNYSSELNVNALELEDSALYLCASSLVVGGLNEQFFGPGTRLTVL.

The chain combines TRBV9 with TRBJ1-5, with D perhaps TRBD1 (5 bases). The CDR3 is made up of 13 amino acids. CDR1 is SGDLS, CDR2 YYNGEE, per germline. The V gene lost 2 bases and the J gene lost 10 bases, with 13 bases spanning the gap. This CDR3 is CASSVHAGDPQHF. The CDR3 coding sequence is TGTGCCAGCAGCGTTCATGCGGGGGACCCCCAGCATTTT.

This clone was detected only once. At one end the junction does not follow the germline gene, possibly because of a read error. This rearrangement joins TRBV5-6 to TRBJ2-1; 9 bases are shared with TRBD2. Germline CDR1 reads SGHDT; CDR2 reads YYEEEE. This CDR3 has 14 residues. CDR3 in amino acids: CASSQGLAYSEQFF. The CDR3 DNA follows: TGTGCCAGCAGCCAGGGACTAGCTTACAGTGAGCAGTTCTTC.

DNA for the CDR3: TGTGCCAGCAGAGGGGACTATAATTCACCCCTCCACTTT. It encodes CASRGDYNSPLHF. The chain is built from TRBV2 and TRBJ1-6; weak D call: TRBD1 (5 bases). CDR1 and CDR2 from the germline V gene are SNHLY and FYNNEI. The CDR3 runs 13 residues. V lost 6 bases and J lost 3, with 6 bases in between.

This clone was counted only a few times. The V gene is TRBV4-3, the J gene TRBJ1-5; TRBD1 aligns across 7 bases. CDR3 length equals 15 residues. CDR1 and CDR2 from the germline V gene are LGHNA and YSLEER. Trimming removed 5 bases from V and 4 bases from J; junction bases left unmatched: 8. The CDR3 DNA follows: TGCGCCAGCAGCGCTTGGACAGGTAAAAATCAGCCCCAGCATTTT. It yields the protein CASSAWTGKNQPQHF.

This clone was detected only a few times. The V and J genes are TRBV7-9 and TRBJ1-6; D might be TRBD1 (5 bases). The length of the CDR3 is 16 residues. V lost 4 bases to trimming and J lost 10 bases, with 20 bases between them. Per the germline V gene, CDR1 is SEHNR and CDR2 is FQNEAQ (reference sequence). CDR3 bases: TGTGCCAGCAGCTCCCAGGGAATGCGATCGCAGTCACCCCTCCACTTT. Translating it yields CASSSQGMRSQSPLHF.

This clone was counted a few times. The chain carries TRBV6-6 and TRBJ2-3; D possibly matches TRBD1 or TRBD2 (5 bases each). The V end was cut by 4 bases, the J end by 5 bases, with 13 bases between. There are 14 residues in the CDR3. Per germline, CDR1 MNHNY and CDR2 SVGAGI (reference sequence). Here the CDR3 reads CASSSNGARDTQYF. The DNA for the CDR3 is TGTGCCAGCAGTTCAAACGGGGCTAGAGATACGCAGTATTTT.

The chain employs TRBV5-1 and TRBJ2-5; D unclear. From germline, CDR1 is SGHRS and CDR2 YFSETQ. V gave up 6 bases and J gave up 3 bases, with 6 bases separating them. This CDR3 contains 11 residues. CDR3 in amino acids: CASTIEETQYF. CDR3 nucleotides: TGCGCCAGCACTATTGAAGAGACCCAGTACTTC.

This clone occurred a few times. The chain combines TRBV28 with TRBJ1-5; D uncertain. V dropped 5 bases and J dropped 8 bases, with 13 bases sitting between them. The CDR3 consists of 13 residues. Germline CDR1 is MDHEN and CDR2 is SYDVKM. The DNA for the CDR3 is TGTGCCAGCAGTCCGCCCCTTAGGGAGCCCCAGCATTTT. Its translation is CASSPPLREPQHF.

This clone was seen a handful of times. The V call is TRBV2, the J call TRBJ2-5; D possibly corresponds to TRBD1 (6 bases). Per the germline V gene, CDR1 is SNHLY and CDR2 is FYNNEI. The CDR3 totals 14 residues. Between the trimmed V and J ends, which lost 5 bases and 5 bases, there was a span of 15 bases. Here the CDR3 reads CASSPTGSGETQYF. The CDR3 DNA sequence: TGTGCCAGCAGTCCTACAGGGTCAGGGGAGACCCAGTACTTC.

This clone has more than one count but fewer than ten. The J gene is TRBJ1-3, the V gene TRBV6-1; D is ambiguous. Germline CDR1 is MNHNS and CDR2 is SASEGT. Trimming pared 8 bases from V and 0 bases from J, leaving 11 bases between. This CDR3 spans 14 amino acids. As DNA, the CDR3 is TGTGCCAGCCGAACTACAGTCTCTGGAAACACCATATATTTT. Amino acid sequence: CASRTTVSGNTIYF.

The chain joins TRBV2 to TRBJ1-2; D call uncertain. Trimming took 2 bases from V and 4 from J, leaving 8 bases between them. This CDR3 has 13 amino acids. Germline V gene sequence: CDR1 SNHLY, CDR2 FYNNEI. DNA of the CDR3: TGTGCCAGCAGTGAAAGAGTAATCTATGGCTACACCTTC. Translation: CASSERVIYGYTF. The full variable domain, its missing parts supplied by reference TRBV2 and TRBJ1-2, is EPEVTQTPSHQVTQMGQEVILRCVPISNHLYFYWYRQILGQKVEFLVSFYNNEISEKSEIFDDQFSVERPDGSNFTLKIRSTKLEDSAMYFCASSERVIYGYTFGSGTRLTVV.

This clone occurred many times. The chain links TRBV2 to TRBJ2-3; maybe TRBD2 (5 bases). The CDR3 length is 15 residues. Germline-derived CDR1 and CDR2 are SNHLY and FYNNEI. V lost 8 bases and J 0 bases, leaving 15 bases between the germline ends. The CDR3 here is CASAQAELSTDTQYF. In nucleotides, the CDR3 is TGTGCCAGCGCCCAAGCGGAACTAAGCACAGATACGCAGTATTTT.

In its sample, this clone was seen many times. The CDR3 DNA is TGTGCCAGCAGCGCAGGAGACATTAGAGAGACCCAGTACTTC. This codes for CASSAGDIRETQYF. The V and J genes are TRBV11-2 and TRBJ2-5; D unresolved. There are 14 residues in the CDR3. The germline CDR1 and CDR2 sequences are SGHAT and FQNNGV. Trimming left V 5 bases short and J 4 bases short, with 14 bases between.

This sequence joins TRBV6-5 and TRBJ1-4, with unresolved D. Trimming cost V 6 bases and J 1 base, with 12 bases left between them. This CDR3 comprises 15 residues. Germline CDR1 MNHEY, CDR2 SVGAGI. CDR3 bases: TGTGCCAGCAGCCAAAAGTGGGGAACTAATGAAAAACTGTTTTTT. Translated, it gives CASSQKWGTNEKLFF.

This clone was counted a few times. The genes are TRBV5-4 and TRBJ2-7, with D possibly matching TRBD1 (5 bases). In germline, CDR1 is SGHNT, CDR2 YYREEE (reference sequence). V was shortened by 4 bases and J by 6 bases, with 11 bases between the two germline ends. The CDR3 consists of 12 residues. CDR3 loop: CASSREGVEQYF. DNA of the CDR3: TGTGCCAGCAGCCGCGAAGGGGTCGAGCAGTACTTC.

The V and J genes are TRBV7-2 and TRBJ2-3; D may be TRBD2 (6 bases). Germline CDR1 is SGHTA and CDR2 is FQGNSA. Trimming stripped 3 bases from V and 2 bases from J, with 9 bases between. The CDR3 runs to 14 residues. The CDR3 nucleotides are TGTGCCAGCAGCTTGGGGACTCCCACAGATACGCAGTATTTT. The encoded protein is CASSLGTPTDTQYF. The whole variable domain, filled in from reference TRBV7-2 and TRBJ2-3, reads GAGVSQSPSNKVTEKGKDVELRCDPISGHTALYWYRQSLGQGLEFLIYFQGNSAPDKSGLPSDRFSAERTGGSVSTLTIQRTQQEDSAVYLCASSLGTPTDTQYFGPGTRLTVL.

Remarks on this clone: The sample carries other DNA sequences with the same CDR3. As DNA, the CDR3 is TGCAGTGCTACAGGAGACACTGAAGCTTTCTTT. Translation gives CSATGDTEAFF. This chain joins TRBV20-1 and TRBJ1-1; D ambiguous. This CDR3 region has 11 residues. Germline CDR1 is DFQATT and CDR2 is SNEGSKA (reference sequence). Trimming removed 4 bases from V and 3 bases from J, with 6 bases in between.

This clone was seen a few times. This chain joins TRBV7-3 and TRBJ1-1; possibly TRBD1 for D (5 bases). CDR1 and CDR2 from the germline V gene are SGHTA and FQGTGA. The V gene lost 1 base and the J gene lost 4 bases, with 13 bases spanning the gap. The length of the CDR3 is 15 residues. Here the CDR3 reads CASSLKSGDVTEAFF. CDR3 nucleotides: TGTGCCAGCAGCTTAAAATCGGGGGACGTCACTGAAGCTTTCTTT.